These T cell receptor beta chains were read from a single sample in a study of vaccination and CD4 T cells after COVID-19. TCRdb reprocessed the PCR reads with MiXCR, giving one entry per CDR3 protein. The repertoire holds over 20,000 distinct CDR3 sequences, with more than 30% as singletons. The antigens for these receptors are not known. This material consisted of CD4+ T cells from blood, cultured in vitro, taken about 7 months after SARS-CoV-2 vaccination. The receptors were sampled from a human donor who had recovered from COVID-19. Both conserved end residues are part of each CDR3. The D gene is left open where the match is weak. The size entry is marked missing in some rows and otherwise reads once, few, many or a size class.

v_call: TRBV20-1; clone_size: NA; j_call: TRBJ2-5; d_call: NA; cdr3_nt: TGCAGTGCCCACGGCCGGGGGAGTGCCCAGTACTTC; cdr3_aa: CSAHGRGSAQYF
v_call: TRBV5-1; clone_size: NA; j_call: TRBJ1-6; d_call: NA; cdr3_nt: TGCGCCAGCAGCTTAACCCTCAATTCACCCCTCCACTTT; cdr3_aa: CASSLTLNSPLHF
v_call: TRBV7-9; clone_size: few; j_call: TRBJ2-5; d_call: NA; cdr3_nt: TGTGCCAGCAGCTACTTTTCTGTGTACCAAGAGACCCAGTACTTC; cdr3_aa: CASSYFSVYQETQYF
v_call: TRBV28; clone_size: NA; j_call: TRBJ2-7; d_call: NA; cdr3_nt: TGTGCCAGCAGTACCCTTTCTAGGGACGAGCAGTACTTC; cdr3_aa: CASSTLSRDEQYF
v_call: TRBV7-8; clone_size: few; j_call: TRBJ2-1; d_call: NA; cdr3_nt: TGTGCCAGCAGCTCAGAACAGGGAAATGAGCAGTTCTTC; cdr3_aa: CASSSEQGNEQFF
v_call: TRBV27; clone_size: few; j_call: TRBJ1-6; d_call: NA; cdr3_nt: TGTGCCAGCCGGCCCCGTGACGGATATAATTCACCCCTCCACTTT; cdr3_aa: CASRPRDGYNSPLHF
v_call: TRBV7-2; clone_size: few; j_call: TRBJ1-2; d_call: NA; cdr3_nt: TGTGCCAGCAGCCCGCACCAGGGTAGTGTGGGCTACACCTTC; cdr3_aa: CASSPHQGSVGYTF
v_call: TRBV7-2; clone_size: NA; j_call: TRBJ2-1; d_call: NA; cdr3_nt: TGTGCCAGCAGTAACCCCTCCAATGAGCAGTTCTTC; cdr3_aa: CASSNPSNEQFF
v_call: TRBV7-3; clone_size: medium-sized; j_call: TRBJ1-1; d_call: NA; cdr3_nt: TGTGCCAGCAGCGTCCGGGGGGACACTGAAGCTTTCTTT; cdr3_aa: CASSVRGDTEAFF
v_call: TRBV6-1; clone_size: few; j_call: TRBJ2-1; d_call: NA; cdr3_nt: TGTGCCAGCAGTGAAAACTGGAGGCCCAATGAGCAGTTCTTC; cdr3_aa: CASSENWRPNEQFF
v_call: TRBV7-2; clone_size: NA; j_call: TRBJ2-1; d_call: NA; cdr3_nt: TGTGCCAGCAGCTATTTGGCGAGCCGCGGCAATGAGCAGTTCTTC; cdr3_aa: CASSYLASRGNEQFF
v_call: TRBV7-2; clone_size: NA; j_call: TRBJ2-5; d_call: NA; cdr3_nt: TGTGCCAGCAGCAGGAATCGTCAAGAGACCCAGTACTTC; cdr3_aa: CASSRNRQETQYF
v_call: TRBV20-1; clone_size: NA; j_call: TRBJ2-5; d_call: NA; cdr3_nt: TGCAGTGCTAGAGTTCCGGGATACCAAGAGACCCAGTACTTC; cdr3_aa: CSARVPGYQETQYF
v_call: TRBV7-8; clone_size: NA; j_call: TRBJ2-7; d_call: TRBD2; cdr3_nt: TGTGCCAGCAGCCTCGGGACTAGCGGGAGAGGAATTTGGGCCTACGAGCAGTACTTC; cdr3_aa: CASSLGTSGRGIWAYEQYF
v_call: TRBV5-5; clone_size: NA; j_call: TRBJ1-2; d_call: NA; cdr3_nt: TGTGCCAGCAGCACACGGACGGGGGATGGCTACACCTTC; cdr3_aa: CASSTRTGDGYTF
v_call: TRBV7-9; clone_size: NA; j_call: TRBJ2-4; d_call: NA; cdr3_nt: TGTGCCAGCAGCCCCCCCCGGCGGGACGGAAACATTCAGTACTTC; cdr3_aa: CASSPPRRDGNIQYF
v_call: TRBV2; clone_size: NA; j_call: TRBJ2-1; d_call: NA; cdr3_nt: TGTGCCAGCAGTGGGATCTTAACCTCCTATAATGAGCAGTTCTTC; cdr3_aa: CASSGILTSYNEQFF
v_call: TRBV20-1; clone_size: NA; j_call: TRBJ2-6; d_call: NA; cdr3_nt: TGCAGTGCTAGTTCTGGGCATGCTGGGGCCAACGTCCTGACTTTC; cdr3_aa: CSASSGHAGANVLTF
v_call: TRBV6-4; clone_size: few; j_call: TRBJ1-6; d_call: NA; cdr3_nt: TGTGCCAGCAGTGCAGACAGAAATTCACCCCTCCACTTT; cdr3_aa: CASSADRNSPLHF
v_call: TRBV5-4; clone_size: NA; j_call: TRBJ2-7; d_call: TRBD2; cdr3_nt: TGTGCCAGCAGCTTGGGGACTAGTGGGAGCTACGAGCAGTACTTC; cdr3_aa: CASSLGTSGSYEQYF
v_call: TRBV7-2; clone_size: few; j_call: TRBJ2-7; d_call: TRBD2; cdr3_nt: TGTGCCAGCAGCTGGGCGGGGACTAGTCAAAACGAGCAGTACTTC; cdr3_aa: CASSWAGTSQNEQYF
v_call: TRBV20-1; clone_size: medium-sized; j_call: TRBJ1-6; d_call: TRBD1; cdr3_nt: TGCAGTGCTGGGGACAGGGGGCGCGGTAATTCACCCCTCCACTTT; cdr3_aa: CSAGDRGRGNSPLHF
v_call: TRBV7-2; clone_size: few; j_call: TRBJ2-7; d_call: TRBD2; cdr3_nt: TGTGCCAGCAGCTCCCAGACTAGCGGGAGTGCTTACGAGCAGTACTTC; cdr3_aa: CASSSQTSGSAYEQYF
v_call: TRBV2; clone_size: NA; j_call: TRBJ2-7; d_call: TRBD2; cdr3_nt: TGTGCCAGCAGTGAGCGGCTAGCGGGAGGCGAGCAGTACTTC; cdr3_aa: CASSERLAGGEQYF
v_call: TRBV20-1; clone_size: NA; j_call: TRBJ2-1; d_call: NA; cdr3_nt: TGCAGTGCTGGGGACTTAGCCCACTTCAATGAGCAGTTCTTC; cdr3_aa: CSAGDLAHFNEQFF
v_call: TRBV19; clone_size: NA; j_call: TRBJ1-1; d_call: TRBD1; cdr3_nt: TGTGCCAGTAGTAGGGACAGGGCGTCACAAGCTTTCTTT; cdr3_aa: CASSRDRASQAFF
v_call: TRBV10-3; clone_size: once; j_call: TRBJ2-1; d_call: TRBD2; cdr3_nt: TGTGCCACCAGACGGGAGGATGAGCAGTTCTTC; cdr3_aa: CATRREDEQFF
v_call: TRBV20-1; clone_size: NA; j_call: TRBJ2-3; d_call: TRBD2; cdr3_nt: TGCAGTGCCATTACTAGCGGGAGGTCAGATACGCAGTATTTT; cdr3_aa: CSAITSGRSDTQYF
v_call: TRBV27; clone_size: few; j_call: TRBJ2-3; d_call: NA; cdr3_nt: TGTGCCACTCAGGACGGTGGAGGAGATACGCAGTATTTT; cdr3_aa: CATQDGGGDTQYF
v_call: TRBV20-1; clone_size: NA; j_call: TRBJ2-7; d_call: NA; cdr3_nt: TGCAGTGCTAGAGCGGGGACATCGGCCTACGAGCAGTACTTC; cdr3_aa: CSARAGTSAYEQYF
v_call: TRBV7-9; clone_size: NA; j_call: TRBJ2-3; d_call: NA; cdr3_nt: TGTGCCAGCAGCTTCTTCGGGACAAACCAAGATACGCAGTATTTT; cdr3_aa: CASSFFGTNQDTQYF
v_call: TRBV6-1; clone_size: NA; j_call: TRBJ1-1; d_call: NA; cdr3_nt: TGTGCCGGCAGCTCCCGATCGACGGCTTTCTTT; cdr3_aa: CAGSSRSTAFF
v_call: TRBV18; clone_size: NA; j_call: TRBJ2-7; d_call: NA; cdr3_nt: TGTGCCAGCTCACCACCTCTAGCCGACTCCTACGAGCAGTACTTC; cdr3_aa: CASSPPLADSYEQYF
v_call: TRBV7-9; clone_size: few; j_call: TRBJ2-1; d_call: NA; cdr3_nt: TGTGCCAGCAGCTTGTTGGGGCCCAATGAGCAGTTCTTC; cdr3_aa: CASSLLGPNEQFF
v_call: TRBV6-2/TRBV6-3; clone_size: many; j_call: TRBJ1-1; d_call: NA; cdr3_nt: TGTGCCAGCATTAGGGGGACTGAAGCTTTCTTT; cdr3_aa: CASIRGTEAFF
v_call: TRBV5-8; clone_size: NA; j_call: TRBJ1-5; d_call: NA; cdr3_nt: TGTGCCAGCAGCGCAGATAATCAGCCCCAGCATTTT; cdr3_aa: CASSADNQPQHF
v_call: TRBV10-3; clone_size: NA; j_call: TRBJ2-1; d_call: TRBD1; cdr3_nt: TGTGCCATCAGTGAACCGGGACAGGGGGCAGATGAGCAGTTCTTC; cdr3_aa: CAISEPGQGADEQFF
v_call: TRBV28; clone_size: once; j_call: TRBJ1-1; d_call: NA; cdr3_nt: TGTGCCAGCAGGGGTTTCGGCAACACTGAAGCTTTCTTT; cdr3_aa: CASRGFGNTEAFF
v_call: TRBV6-2/TRBV6-3; clone_size: few; j_call: TRBJ2-7; d_call: TRBD2; cdr3_nt: TGTGCCAGCAGACCGGGACTAGGACGTTTGGAGCAGTACTTC; cdr3_aa: CASRPGLGRLEQYF
v_call: TRBV2; clone_size: NA; j_call: TRBJ2-5; d_call: NA; cdr3_nt: TGTGCCAGCAGTGCCGGCAGTCAAGAGACCCAGTACTTC; cdr3_aa: CASSAGSQETQYF
v_call: TRBV25-1; clone_size: NA; j_call: TRBJ1-2; d_call: NA; cdr3_nt: TGTGCCAGCAGTGACAGCGGGGGCAGGGCCAGCTTC; cdr3_aa: CASSDSGGRASF
v_call: TRBV7-2; clone_size: few; j_call: TRBJ2-7; d_call: TRBD1; cdr3_nt: TGTGCCAGCAGAATTGGACAGGGGTCCTACGAGCAGTACTTC; cdr3_aa: CASRIGQGSYEQYF
v_call: TRBV15; clone_size: few; j_call: TRBJ2-1; d_call: TRBD2; cdr3_nt: TGTGCCACCGGGACTAGCGGTTACAATGAGCAGTTCTTC; cdr3_aa: CATGTSGYNEQFF
v_call: TRBV7-6; clone_size: medium-sized; j_call: TRBJ2-5; d_call: NA; cdr3_nt: TGTGCCAGCAGCCCTTCCCTTCGACAGTTAGAGACCCAGTACTTC; cdr3_aa: CASSPSLRQLETQYF
v_call: TRBV20-1; clone_size: NA; j_call: TRBJ2-3; d_call: TRBD2; cdr3_nt: TGCAGTGCTCTTGGGACTAGCGGGAGAGGAGATACGCAGTATTTT; cdr3_aa: CSALGTSGRGDTQYF
v_call: TRBV7-3; clone_size: few; j_call: TRBJ2-1; d_call: NA; cdr3_nt: TGTGCCAGCAGCCCCGGGACGAGCAATGAGCAGTTCTTC; cdr3_aa: CASSPGTSNEQFF
v_call: TRBV20-1; clone_size: once; j_call: TRBJ2-7; d_call: NA; cdr3_nt: TGCAGTGCTAGACGGGACGTGGGAGAGCAGTACTTC; cdr3_aa: CSARRDVGEQYF
v_call: TRBV20-1; clone_size: few; j_call: TRBJ2-3; d_call: NA; cdr3_nt: TGCAGTGCAGCCCCGGGAAACCGCCCAGATACGCAGTATTTT; cdr3_aa: CSAAPGNRPDTQYF
v_call: TRBV15; clone_size: NA; j_call: TRBJ2-5; d_call: NA; cdr3_nt: TGTGCCACCAGCAGAGATAAAGGGCACGGAGAGACCCAGTACTTC; cdr3_aa: CATSRDKGHGETQYF
v_call: TRBV2; clone_size: NA; j_call: TRBJ2-7; d_call: NA; cdr3_nt: TGTGCCAGCGGGGGAGAGGGATCCTACGAGCAGTACTTC; cdr3_aa: CASGGEGSYEQYF
v_call: TRBV18; clone_size: NA; j_call: TRBJ1-5; d_call: TRBD1; cdr3_nt: TGTGCCAGCTCACCATATCAGGACAGGTATCAGCCCCAGCATTTT; cdr3_aa: CASSPYQDRYQPQHF